The source of this T cell receptor (beta chain) is a study of shared clonotypes between healthy human individuals. Unmatched junction bases numbered 8, after V lost 2 bases and J lost 5 bases. The CDR3 runs 16 residues. Germline V gives CDR1 SGHTA, CDR2 FQGTGA. This clone is a singleton in its sample. Splitting of each subset's genomic DNA was done evenly across several immunoSEQ plates. TCRdb's copy holds only in-frame clones and misses some; the assay was immunoSEQ multiplex PCR. The table records some 690,000 clones, about 90% of them present only once. The TCR originated in a man between 18 and 35 years old in good health. Some clones in this sample may be carry-over from other donors' samples. The sample was memory CD8+ T cells from PBMCs. The subset here: CD45RO+ cells pooled with CCR7-negative TemRA cells. The V gene is TRBV7-3, the J gene TRBJ2-1; 8 bases are shared with TRBD1. The CDR3 region has the DNA TGTGCCAGCAGCTTACTGTCAGGGGGCGTCCACAATGAGCAGTTCTTC. It is translated as CASSLLSGGVHNEQFF. The full variable domain, completed using reference TRBV7-3 and TRBJ2-1, is GAGVSQTPSNKVTEKGKYVELRCDPISGHTALYWYRQSLGQGPEFLIYFQGTGAADDSGLPNDRFFAVRPEGSVSTLKIQRTERGDSAVYLCASSLLSGGVHNEQFFGPGTRLTVL.